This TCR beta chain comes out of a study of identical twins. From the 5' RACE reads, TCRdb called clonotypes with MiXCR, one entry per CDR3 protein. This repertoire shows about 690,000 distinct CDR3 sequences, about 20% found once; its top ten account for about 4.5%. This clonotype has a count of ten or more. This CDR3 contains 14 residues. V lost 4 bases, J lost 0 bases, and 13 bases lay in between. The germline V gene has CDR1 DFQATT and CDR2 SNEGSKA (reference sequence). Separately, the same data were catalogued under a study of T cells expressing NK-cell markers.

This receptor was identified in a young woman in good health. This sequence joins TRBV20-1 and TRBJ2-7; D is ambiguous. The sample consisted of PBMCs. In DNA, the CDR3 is TGCAGTGCTATCTCTCCAGAAAGCTCCTACGAGCAGTACTTC. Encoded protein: CSAISPESSYEQYF.